The 27 T cell receptor beta chains presented below share a single source sample, sequenced in a study of early T cells in non-severe SARS-CoV-2 infection. TCRdb analysed the 5' RACE reads with MiXCR anew, one entry per CDR3 protein. Among roughly 57,000 distinct CDR3 sequences listed, about an eighth were seen once. The sequencing sample was made of whole blood. The receptors were sampled from an adult who was a healthcare worker with PCR-confirmed SARS-CoV-2 infection or an uninfected control (not recorded which).

This clonotype was seen ten or more times. The chain uses TRBV29-1 and TRBJ2-3; 12 nucleotides line up with TRBD2. There are 15 residues in the CDR3. The V and J ends lost 7 bases and 0 bases, in that order; junction bases with no gene match: 5. Per germline, CDR1 SQVTM and CDR2 ANQGSEA. CDR3 sequence (DNA): TGCAGCGCCCGGACTAGCGGGGTTAGCACAGATACGCAGTATTTT. The encoded protein is CSARTSGVSTDTQYF.

The chain has TRBV14 and TRBJ1-1, with D hard to call. CDR3 length equals 13 residues. CDR1 and CDR2 from the germline V gene are SGHDN and FVKESK. The germline V and J ends were trimmed by 7 bases and 1 base, with 10 bases remaining between them. CDR3: CASTLEQNTEAFF. As DNA, the CDR3 is TGTGCCAGCACGCTGGAGCAGAACACTGAAGCTTTCTTT. The entire variable domain, with the rest obtained from reference TRBV14 and TRBJ1-1, is as follows: EAGVTQFPSHSVIEKGQTVTLRCDPISGHDNLYWYRRVMGKEIKFLLHFVKESKQDESGMPNNRFLAERTGGTYSTLKVQPAELEDSGVYFCASTLEQNTEAFFGQGTRLTVV.

This rearrangement joins TRBV28 to TRBJ1-1; 7 bases agree with TRBD1. Germline loops: CDR1 MDHEN, CDR2 SYDVKM. The CDR3 contains 16 residues. V shed 3 bases and J 4 bases; nucleotides not matched to a gene: 11. As DNA, the CDR3 is TGTGCCAGCAGTTTTCCTCTGACAGGGTTAGGCACTGAAGCTTTCTTT. Translating it yields CASSFPLTGLGTEAFF. Together with reference TRBV28 and TRBJ1-1, the CDR3 gives the full variable domain: DVKVTQSSRYLVKRTGEKVFLECVQDMDHENMFWYRQDPGLGLRLIYFSYDVKMKEKGDIPEGYSVSREKKERFSLILESASTNQTSMYLCASSFPLTGLGTEAFFGQGTRLTVV.

This clonotype has only one observation. The V call is TRBV7-9, the J call TRBJ2-3, with D maybe TRBD1 (6 bases). Deletions cut 5 bases from V and 0 bases from J, with 9 bases between. The CDR3 sequence is 14 residues long. CDR1 is SEHNR and CDR2 is FQNEAQ in the germline V gene (reference sequence). The CDR3 sequence is CASSQGGSTDTQYF. The CDR3 DNA sequence: TGTGCCAGCAGCCAAGGGGGAAGCACAGATACGCAGTATTTT.

This clonotype was counted only a few times. The chain joins TRBV18 to TRBJ2-5; TRBD1 matches at 8 bases. Germline CDR1 and CDR2: KGHSH and LQKENI. The CDR3 is 14 residues long. V shed 6 bases, J shed 4 bases, and the junction held 7 bases outside the gene matches. The CDR3 DNA reads TGTGCCAGCTCCCGGACAGGGTACGGAGAGACCCAGTACTTC. The encoded protein is CASSRTGYGETQYF.

CDR3: CASSQEGTGLDYGYTF. The CDR3 coding sequence is TGCGCCAGCAGCCAAGAAGGTACAGGGCTGGACTATGGCTACACCTTC. The V call is TRBV4-1, the J call TRBJ1-2; maybe TRBD1 (6 bases). This CDR3 contains 16 residues. Germline V gene sequence: CDR1 MGHRA, CDR2 YSYEKL. V was pared by 0 bases and J by 3 bases, with 14 bases between.

This clonotype was observed many times. The chain has TRBV19 and TRBJ1-2; D is unclear. The germline V and J ends were trimmed by 4 bases and 4 bases, with 16 bases remaining between them. The CDR3 sequence is 15 residues long. The germline V gene has CDR1 LNHDA and CDR2 SQIVND (reference sequence). CDR3 nucleotide sequence: TGTGCCAGTAGTACTCTGGGCAGTGAGGCCTATGGCTACACCTTC. Protein sequence: CASSTLGSEAYGYTF.

V is TRBV6-2 or TRBV6-3 and J is TRBJ2-7; 11 bases match TRBD1. Per the germline V gene, CDR1 is MNHEY and CDR2 is SVGEGT. V was clipped by 1 base and J by 5 bases; unmatched bases: 1. This CDR3 is 14 amino acids long. This chain's CDR3 is CASSYWDRGNEQYF. The CDR3, as DNA: TGTGCCAGCAGTTACTGGGACAGGGGGAACGAGCAGTACTTC.

The table lists this clonotype with a few counts. The rearrangement uses TRBV20-1 and TRBJ2-3; D is possibly TRBD2 (6 bases). The CDR3 is 13 amino acids. Per germline, CDR1 DFQATT and CDR2 SNEGSKA (reference sequence). The ends were cut back, 7 bases at V and 1 base at J, with 12 bases in the middle. As DNA, the CDR3 is TGCAGTGGGGGGGAGTCTGGCACAGATACGCAGTATTTT. As protein: CSGGESGTDTQYF.

This clonotype was observed a few times. This chain connects TRBV2 to TRBJ2-3, with TRBD1 matching over 7 bases. Germline CDR1 SNHLY, CDR2 FYNNEI. V lost 3 bases, J lost 0 bases, and 6 bases stayed unmatched. This CDR3 spans 16 amino acids. The CDR3 region is CASSETGNPSTDTQYF. Written as DNA, the CDR3 is TGTGCCAGCAGTGAGACAGGGAACCCTAGCACAGATACGCAGTATTTT.

This clonotype was counted only a few times. The rearrangement joins TRBV7-2 to TRBJ2-1, with TRBD1 identical over 7 bases. The germline V gene has CDR1 SGHTA and CDR2 FQGNSA. J lost 8 bases, V lost 5 bases, and 6 bases had no gene match. This CDR3 is 13 amino acids long. CDR3 protein: CASSPRTGHEQFF. The CDR3 region has the DNA TGTGCCAGCAGCCCCCGGACAGGTCATGAGCAGTTCTTC.

This clonotype was seen only a few times. The rearrangement uses TRBV5-1 and TRBJ1-6; the match to TRBD1 covers 9 bases. The CDR3 length is 16 residues. V trimming: 0 bases; J trimming: 6 bases; junction bases outside the gene matches: 4. The germline V gene has CDR1 SGHRS and CDR2 YFSETQ. The CDR3 region has the DNA TGCGCCAGCAGCTTGGGGGACAGGGCCGCTAATTCACCCCTCCACTTT. Translation gives CASSLGDRAANSPLHF.

Details on this clonotype: One junction end disagrees with the germline gene, perhaps due to a read error. The chain joins TRBV7-9 to TRBJ2-1, with 12 bases lining up with TRBD2. This CDR3 spans 18 amino acids. The V gene's germline CDR1 is SEHNR and CDR2 FQNEAQ (reference sequence). The CDR3 sequence is CVSSSRTSGDLSIREQFF. CDR3 coding DNA: TGTGTCAGCAGCTCTCGGACTAGCGGGGACCTATCTATAAGGGAGCAGTTCTTC.

In this sample, this clonotype turned up many times. V gene TRBV11-2 combines with J gene TRBJ2-3; TRBD1 might be the D (6 bases). This CDR3 has 14 residues. The V and J ends lost 8 bases and 0 bases respectively, with 12 bases between them. Germline V gene lookup returns CDR1 SGHAT and CDR2 FQNNGV. In DNA form, the CDR3 reads TGTGCCAGCTCTTCCGGGACAAGCACAGATACGCAGTATTTT. Amino acids: CASSSGTSTDTQYF.

The rearrangement uses TRBV20-1 and TRBJ2-3, with a tentative D call TRBD2 (7 bases). The CDR3 covers 14 residues. CDR1 DFQATT and CDR2 SNEGSKA come from the germline V gene (reference sequence). Trimming removed 2 bases at V and 4 bases at J, with 13 bases between. The CDR3 bases are TGCAGTGCTAGACTGGGCGGGGGCGCAGATACGCAGTATTTT. This sequence encodes CSARLGGGADTQYF.

The CDR3 reads CASSQDLAGELFF. As DNA, the CDR3 is TGCGCCAGCAGTCAGGACCTCGCCGGGGAGCTGTTTTTT. The V gene is TRBV10-2, the J gene TRBJ2-2; D gene uncertain. The germline CDR1 and CDR2 sequences are WSHSY and SAAADI. The ends were cut back, 5 bases at V and 6 bases at J, with 10 bases in the middle. The CDR3 contains 13 residues.

This clonotype was seen a handful of times. J is TRBJ2-1 and V is TRBV24-1; possibly TRBD1 for D (5 bases). The CDR3 covers 17 residues. V was clipped by 3 bases and J by 4 bases, with 18 bases between them. CDR1 is KGHDR and CDR2 is SFDVKD in the germline V gene. CDR3 protein: CATSDPLKERGYNEQFF. DNA of the CDR3: TGTGCCACCAGTGATCCACTGAAGGAAAGGGGTTACAATGAGCAGTTCTTC.

The chain links TRBV11-2 to TRBJ2-4, with D maybe TRBD1 (7 bases). The CDR3 runs 16 residues. V lost 5 bases to trimming and J lost 1 base, with 15 bases between them. From germline, CDR1 is SGHAT and CDR2 FQNNGV. CDR3 nucleotide sequence: TGTGCCAGCAGCCCGAACCAGGGGGGTGCCAAAAACATTCAGTACTTC. Amino acids: CASSPNQGGAKNIQYF.

The chain is built from TRBV29-1 and TRBJ1-4; TRBD1 is a possible D gene (5 bases). V lost 7 bases and J 8 bases, leaving 14 bases between the germline ends. The CDR3 sequence is 12 residues long. Germline V gene lookup returns CDR1 SQVTM and CDR2 ANQGSEA. The CDR3 loop reads CSAGGLGEKLFF. CDR3 in DNA: TGCAGCGCCGGGGGTCTGGGGGAAAAACTGTTTTTT.

This clonotype was seen many times. V and J are TRBV7-2 and TRBJ2-7; TRBD2 agrees at 7 bases. Germline V gene lookup returns CDR1 SGHTA and CDR2 FQGNSA. The ends lost 4 bases at V and 0 bases at J; junction bases unmatched: 3. The CDR3 is made up of 14 amino acids. The CDR3 reads CASSSGGSSYEQYF. Written as DNA, the CDR3 is TGTGCCAGCAGCTCCGGGGGGAGCTCCTACGAGCAGTACTTC.

Ten or more counts support this clonotype. This rearrangement joins TRBV18 to TRBJ1-3; D uncertain. Germline CDR1 KGHSH, CDR2 LQKENI. This CDR3 has 15 residues. V lost 3 bases, J lost 0 bases, and 9 bases lay in between. The CDR3, as DNA: TGTGCCAGCTCACCCGACGGTAGCTCTGGAAACACCATATATTTT. Translation: CASSPDGSSGNTIYF.

The chain uses TRBV30 and TRBJ1-6; 8 bases align to TRBD1. J lost 8 bases, V lost 8 bases, and 14 bases had no gene match. This CDR3 region has 15 residues. Germline V gene sequence: CDR1 GTSNPN, CDR2 SVGIG (reference sequence). This CDR3 is CARQSDRGQDSPLHF. The CDR3 nucleotides read TGTGCCCGACAATCTGACAGGGGTCAGGATTCACCCCTCCACTTT.

This clonotype was counted between two and nine times. J is TRBJ2-3 and V is TRBV24-1, with TRBD2 matching 8 bases. The V and J ends lost 6 bases and 6 bases, in that order; junction bases with no gene match: 10. The germline V gene encodes CDR1 KGHDR and CDR2 SFDVKD. The CDR3 is 15 residues long. CDR3 loop: CATSRGSGVGDTQYF. The DNA for the CDR3 is TGTGCCACCAGTCGGGGTAGCGGGGTTGGCGATACGCAGTATTTT.

The chain couples TRBV7-9 to TRBJ2-6; D might be TRBD1 (5 bases). Germline lookup yields CDR1 SEHNR and CDR2 FQNEAQ (reference sequence). The CDR3 has 16 amino acids. V lost 0 bases and J lost 3, with 9 bases in between. The CDR3 nucleotides read TGTGCCAGCAGCTTAGCGGTGGGGCTTGGGGCCAACGTCCTGACTTTC. Translation: CASSLAVGLGANVLTF.

This clonotype has more than one count but fewer than ten. The chain is built from TRBV7-2 and TRBJ2-5, with D perhaps matching TRBD2 (6 bases). CDR3 length: 17 amino acids. The V and J ends lost 5 bases and 5 bases respectively, with 24 bases between them. Germline lookup yields CDR1 SGHTA and CDR2 FQGNSA. CDR3 sequence: CASSEDYPPQITETQYF. Here the CDR3 DNA reads TGTGCCAGCAGCGAGGACTATCCTCCCCAGATAACGGAGACCCAGTACTTC.

This clonotype has a count of ten or more. This chain joins TRBV11-2 and TRBJ1-2, with 9 positions matching TRBD1. Germline V gene lookup returns CDR1 SGHAT and CDR2 FQNNGV. This CDR3 has 17 residues. V lost 0 bases, J lost 8 bases, and 13 bases stayed unmatched. CDR3 sequence (DNA): TGTGCCAGCAGCTTAGATCTCGCCGGGACAGGGAATCTGGGCTACACCTTC. Amino acids: CASSLDLAGTGNLGYTF.

V is TRBV12-3 or TRBV12-4 and J is TRBJ2-1; no clear D. The CDR3 is 15 residues long. Trimming took off 3 bases at V and 8 bases at J, with 17 bases between the two ends. CDR3 region: CASSFSAQGSDEQFF. CDR3 in DNA: TGTGCCAGCAGTTTTTCAGCCCAAGGGTCGGATGAGCAGTTCTTC.